What follows is one T cell receptor (beta chain) and its context. Trimming pared 4 bases from V and 11 bases from J, leaving 18 bases between. The CDR3 loop spans 13 amino acids. Per the germline V gene, CDR1 is SGHRS and CDR2 is YFSETQ. Sample-barcoded 5' priming and a J-beta primer mix drove a second PCR of roughly 6 to 12 cycles. Each cDNA was tagged by a template-switch adaptor containing 12 random nucleotides. Using its own MiXCR run on the 5' RACE reads, TCRdb lists one record per CDR3 protein. Of around 900,000 distinct CDR3 sequences listed, 51% are singletons. This sample is drawn from a study of blood T cells in healthy people across ages.

V gene TRBV5-1 combines with J gene TRBJ2-5; no firm D call. The receptor was derived from an older woman in good health. Input material: blood. The CDR3 reads CASSAVTYNEQYF. DNA for the CDR3: TGCGCCAGCAGCGCCGTGACCTACAATGAGCAGTACTTC.